These 2 T cell receptor beta chains share one sample of origin, sequenced in a study of blood T cell repertoires in COVID-19 (dated by TCRdb to 2020 to 2022). Preparation of the library involved the immunoSEQ multiplex PCR assay. Not all clones reach the TCRdb copy of this immuneACCESS table, which keeps in-frame sequences only. Checked studies attribute under half of the gap to unresolved V genes and leave the rest unexplained. Across this sample there are some 220,000 clones, with more than 80% seen only once. The ten largest clones take up under 4% of the sample. The specimen was PBMCs or T cells enriched from blood (not recorded which). These receptors all stem from a woman aged 40 to 50 with acute COVID-19.

This chain joins TRBV25-1 and TRBJ1-6; D uncertain. The CDR3 spans 15 residues. The V gene lost 4 bases and the J gene lost 0 bases, with 7 bases spanning the gap. CDR1 is MGHDK and CDR2 is SYGVNS in the germline V gene. The CDR3, as DNA: TGTGCCAGCAGTGCCTCGAGCTCCTATAATTCACCCCTCCACTTT. Translated: CASSASSSYNSPLHF.

The chain joins TRBV28 to TRBJ1-1, with D possibly being TRBD1 (6 bases). The CDR3 consists of 14 residues. V lost 6 bases, J lost 4 bases, and 15 bases lay in between. Germline lookup yields CDR1 MDHEN and CDR2 SYDVKM. In nucleotides, the CDR3 is TGTGCCAGCAGCCCTACAGGGATGGTCACTGAAGCTTTCTTT. Its translation is CASSPTGMVTEAFF.